This T cell receptor beta chain derives from a study of OX40 agonist ivuxolimab in advanced cancers. Study-level information: Patients received ivuxolimab, an intravenous treatment, every 2 weeks at 0.01 to 10 mg/kg. One hepatocellular carcinoma and a couple of cutaneous melanoma patients partially responded.

Blood got drawn at baseline, again on cycle 4 day 1, and then on cycle 7 day 1. V was pared by 4 bases and J by 2 bases, with 9 bases between. Germline V gene data show CDR1 as GTSNPN and CDR2 as SVGIG (reference sequence). The CDR3 runs to 14 residues. TCRdb's table, derived via immunoSEQ multiplex PCR, lists solely in-frame clones and lacks some. This table has some 86,000 clones, 75% to 95% appearing once. The source was CD4+ or CD8+ T cells sorted from blood, collected in a trial of the OX40 agonist ivuxolimab. V usage is TRBV30 and J usage is TRBJ2-6; unclear D gene. This clonotype originated in an adult with an advanced solid tumor such as melanoma, head and neck, liver or kidney cancer. The CDR3 DNA follows: TGTGCCTGGAATACCTGGGCTGGGGCCAACGTCCTGACTTTC. Translating gives CAWNTWAGANVLTF.